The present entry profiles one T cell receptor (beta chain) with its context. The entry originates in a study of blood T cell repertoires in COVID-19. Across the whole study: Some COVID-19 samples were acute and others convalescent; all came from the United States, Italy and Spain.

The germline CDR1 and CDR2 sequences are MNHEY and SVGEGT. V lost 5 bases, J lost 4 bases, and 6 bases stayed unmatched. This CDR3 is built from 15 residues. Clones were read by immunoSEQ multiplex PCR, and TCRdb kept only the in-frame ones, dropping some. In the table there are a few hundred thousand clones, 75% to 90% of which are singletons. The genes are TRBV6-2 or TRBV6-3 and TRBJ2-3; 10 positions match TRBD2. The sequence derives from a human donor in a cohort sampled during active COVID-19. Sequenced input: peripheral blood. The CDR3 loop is CASSLLAGLADTQYF. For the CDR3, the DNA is TGTGCCAGCAGTCTACTAGCGGGATTAGCAGATACGCAGTATTTT.